This passage covers 29 T cell receptor beta chains from one sample sequenced in a study of T cell responses to AZD1222 COVID-19 vaccine. The assay was immunoSEQ multiplex PCR, and TCRdb's table has in-frame clones only and misses some. The data hold around 160,000 clones, with around 93% observed a single time. The starting material was peripheral blood, obtained on day 0 of AZD1222 vaccination. The origin of the receptors is an adult in good health.

The chain employs TRBV30 and TRBJ1-2; 9 bases agree with TRBD1. J gave up 8 bases and V 7 bases, and 5 bases lay outside the gene matches. The CDR3 has 11 amino acids. Germline-derived CDR1 and CDR2 are GTSNPN and SVGIG (reference sequence). DNA for the CDR3: TGTGCCTACGGGACAGGGCAAGGCTACACCTTC. Residues: CAYGTGQGYTF.

This sequence joins TRBV6-5 and TRBJ2-1, with 8 bases lining up with TRBD1. The CDR3 runs 16 residues. V lost 0 bases, J lost 0 bases, and 1 base stayed unmatched. Germline lookup yields CDR1 MNHEY and CDR2 SVGAGI. This CDR3 reads CASSYSGTGSYNEQFF. As DNA, the CDR3 is TGTGCCAGCAGTTACTCCGGGACAGGCTCCTACAATGAGCAGTTCTTC.

This clone was detected only once. The gene calls are TRBV5-6 and TRBJ1-1; D remains unclear. Germline values: CDR1 SGHDT, CDR2 YYEEEE. The CDR3 is made up of 14 amino acids. Trimming cost V 3 bases and J 0 bases, with 9 bases left between them. This chain's CDR3 is CASSSGYMNTEAFF. CDR3 in DNA: TGTGCCAGCAGCTCAGGTTACATGAACACTGAAGCTTTCTTT.

The genes are TRBV2 and TRBJ2-1, with TRBD2 as a possible D gene (6 bases). The CDR3 length is 12 residues. V was pared by 7 bases and J by 10 bases, with 14 bases between. Germline CDR1 is SNHLY and CDR2 is FYNNEI. The CDR3 reads CASIPRESEQFF. CDR3 nucleotides: TGTGCCAGCATCCCGCGGGAATCGGAGCAGTTCTTC.

This chain links TRBV7-3 with TRBJ1-6, with D perhaps matching TRBD1 (5 bases). The V and J ends lost 5 bases and 13 bases respectively, with 15 bases between them. The CDR3 totals 13 residues. From germline, CDR1 is SGHTA and CDR2 FQGTGA. This CDR3 is CASSGAVLEPLHF. The CDR3 DNA sequence: TGTGCCAGCAGCGGGGCGGTCCTGGAGCCCCTCCACTTT. The full variable domain, completed using reference TRBV7-3 and TRBJ1-6, is GAGVSQTPSNKVTEKGKYVELRCDPISGHTALYWYRQSLGQGPEFLIYFQGTGAADDSGLPNDRFFAVRPEGSVSTLKIQRTERGDSAVYLCASSGAVLEPLHFGNGTRLTVT.

The chain couples TRBV28 to TRBJ1-1; TRBD1 might be the D (6 bases). CDR3 size: 17 residues. Germline assignment: CDR1 MDHEN and CDR2 SYDVKM. V shed 2 bases and J shed 1 base, with 17 bases lying between them. The CDR3 region has the DNA TGTGCCAGCAGTTTAAAAGTGGCAGGGGCTACGAACACTGAAGCTTTCTTT. It codes for CASSLKVAGATNTEAFF.

Only a few counts were recorded for this clone. This sequence joins TRBV5-1 and TRBJ2-2; 11 bases are shared with TRBD2. The ends lost 1 base at V and 5 bases at J; junction bases unmatched: 4. The CDR3 totals 16 residues. CDR1 is SGHRS and CDR2 is YFSETQ in the germline V gene. DNA for the CDR3: TGCGCCAGCAGCTTGACACTAGCGGGAGATACCGGGGAGCTGTTTTTT. It specifies CASSLTLAGDTGELFF.

CDR3 DNA: TGTGCCAGCAGCTTAGCAGGGCCCTCTGAAGCTTTCTTT. This encodes CASSLAGPSEAFF. The rearrangement links TRBV7-2 to TRBJ1-1; no firm D call. Germline lookup yields CDR1 SGHTA and CDR2 FQGNSA. V was clipped by 0 bases and J by 6 bases, with 8 bases between them. CDR3 length: 13 residues. Filled out from reference TRBV7-2 and TRBJ1-1, the complete variable domain reads GAGVSQSPSNKVTEKGKDVELRCDPISGHTALYWYRQSLGQGLEFLIYFQGNSAPDKSGLPSDRFSAERTGGSVSTLTIQRTQQEDSAVYLCASSLAGPSEAFFGQGTRLTVV.

The V gene is TRBV6-2 or TRBV6-3, the J gene TRBJ1-5; D not resolved. Germline V gives CDR1 MNHEY, CDR2 SVGEGT. The CDR3 is 16 residues long. V lost 2 bases, J lost 0 bases, and 11 bases lay in between. The CDR3 region is CASSYKVLYSNQPQHF. The CDR3 nucleotides read TGTGCCAGCAGTTACAAGGTTTTATATAGCAATCAGCCCCAGCATTTT.

The V gene is TRBV25-1, the J gene TRBJ1-5; D unresolved. Per germline, CDR1 MGHDK and CDR2 SYGVNS. This CDR3 contains 13 residues. The V gene lost 4 bases and the J gene lost 4 bases, with 8 bases spanning the gap. The CDR3 DNA reads TGTGCCAGCAGTGGGGGAAAGAATCAGCCCCAGCATTTT. Amino acid sequence: CASSGGKNQPQHF.

V and J are TRBV7-2 and TRBJ1-6; 7 bases are shared with TRBD1. Per the germline V gene, CDR1 is SGHTA and CDR2 is FQGNSA. The V gene end was trimmed by 0 bases and the J gene end by 10 bases; junction bases not matched to a gene: 6. The CDR3 loop spans 15 amino acids. In DNA, the CDR3 is TGTGCCAGCAGCTTAGCGTTGACAGGGAGCTCACCCCTCCACTTT. Translation gives CASSLALTGSSPLHF.

This chain uses TRBV5-1 with TRBJ2-1, with 7 nucleotides matching TRBD1. Germline CDR1 reads SGHRS; CDR2 reads YFSETQ. This CDR3 region has 13 residues. Trimming removed 1 base from V and 8 bases from J; junction bases left unmatched: 3. CDR3: CASSLQGVDEQFF. The CDR3 DNA follows: TGCGCCAGCAGCTTGCAGGGGGTCGATGAGCAGTTCTTC.

V is TRBV7-8 and J is TRBJ2-7; TRBD1 matches 7 bases. The CDR3 is 16 residues long. With 2 bases clipped from V and 0 bases from J, the junction kept 7 bases outside the gene matches. Germline V gives CDR1 SGHVS, CDR2 FQNEAQ. CDR3 nucleotide sequence: TGTGCCAGCAGCTTACTCCAGACAGGGCTCTCCTACGAGCAGTACTTC. It translates to CASSLLQTGLSYEQYF.

The V and J genes are TRBV30 and TRBJ1-4; TRBD1 is a possible D gene (6 bases). This CDR3 contains 14 residues. CDR1 and CDR2 (germline): GTSNPN, SVGIG (reference sequence). V lost 3 bases to trimming and J lost 6 bases, with 14 bases between them. The CDR3: CAWSEGGEDEKLFF. CDR3 coding DNA: TGTGCCTGGAGCGAGGGGGGGGAAGATGAAAAACTGTTTTTT.

The chain is built from TRBV2 and TRBJ1-4; a weak D match, TRBD1 (5 bases). The CDR3 loop spans 15 amino acids. Trimming left V 6 bases short and J 5 bases short, with 16 bases between. Per germline, CDR1 SNHLY and CDR2 FYNNEI. Written as DNA, the CDR3 is TGTGCCAGCAGCCGGATCGGGGGGACGAATGAAAAACTGTTTTTT. Encoded protein: CASSRIGGTNEKLFF.

The chain uses TRBV5-1 and TRBJ1-6; D unresolved. Germline CDR1 and CDR2: SGHRS and YFSETQ. This CDR3 is built from 17 residues. Trimming pared 0 bases from V and 0 bases from J, leaving 10 bases between. Here the CDR3 DNA reads TGCGCCAGCAGCTTGGAAGGTTTAAGCTCCTATAATTCACCCCTCCACTTT. Protein: CASSLEGLSSYNSPLHF.

This chain connects TRBV6-6 to TRBJ1-1, with no clear D. Germline V lookup: CDR1 MNHNY, CDR2 SVGAGI (reference sequence). The CDR3 extends over 16 amino acids. Between the trimmed V and J ends, which lost 2 bases and 8 bases, there was a span of 21 bases. The CDR3 region is CASSYEARTQNYEAFF. In nucleotides, the CDR3 is TGTGCCAGCAGTTACGAGGCAAGGACCCAAAACTACGAAGCTTTCTTT.

The chain combines TRBV5-1 with TRBJ1-2, with D uncertain. Trimming removed 0 bases from V and 5 bases from J, with 8 bases in between. Looked up from germline, CDR1 is SGHRS and CDR2 is YFSETQ. The CDR3 sequence is 13 residues long. The CDR3 nucleotides read TGCGCCAGCAGCTTGGACCCCCCGTATGGCTACACCTTC. Protein: CASSLDPPYGYTF. The complete variable domain, with remaining parts taken from reference TRBV5-1 and TRBJ1-2, reads KAGVTQTPRYLIKTRGQQVTLSCSPISGHRSVSWYQQTPGQGLQFLFEYFSETQRNKGNFPGRFSGRQFSNSRSEMNVSTLELGDSALYLCASSLDPPYGYTFGSGTRLTVV.

The rearrangement joins TRBV7-9 to TRBJ2-7; unclear D gene. The V end lost 5 bases, the J end lost 3 bases, and 5 bases lay between the germline ends. This CDR3 has 11 residues. Germline-derived CDR1 and CDR2 are SEHNR and FQNEAQ (reference sequence). The CDR3, as DNA: TGTGCCAGCAGCCCGTACTACGAGCAGTACTTC. It specifies CASSPYYEQYF.

The rearrangement joins TRBV13 to TRBJ2-5; possible D gene TRBD2, 6 bases. The CDR3 runs to 16 residues. Germline V lookup: CDR1 PRHDT, CDR2 FYEKMQ (reference sequence). Trimming took 5 bases from V and 1 from J, leaving 17 bases between them. The CDR3 DNA reads TGTGCCAGCAGCAGGACCCGGGACTCTTTCCAAGAGACCCAGTACTTC. Translating gives CASSRTRDSFQETQYF.

To note about this clone: A read error may account for a junction end that differs from germline. The V gene is TRBV2, the J gene TRBJ1-5, with 8 bases fitting TRBD1. There are 15 residues in the CDR3. Germline loops: CDR1 SNHLY, CDR2 FYNNEI. Here the CDR3 DNA reads TGTGCCAGCAGCGAAGAAACAGGGGGTACTCAGCCCCAGCATTTT. The encoded protein is CASSEETGGTQPQHF.

This sequence joins TRBV25-1 and TRBJ1-2; D is perhaps TRBD1 (5 bases). The ends were cut back, 3 bases at V and 3 bases at J, with 11 bases in the middle. The CDR3 runs 14 residues. Germline V CDR1 and CDR2: MGHDK, SYGVNS. CDR3 nucleotides: TGTGCCAGCAGTGATCCAGGGTCCTACTATGGCTACACCTTC. It is translated as CASSDPGSYYGYTF.

This chain connects TRBV5-1 to TRBJ1-1; D might be TRBD1 (5 bases). There are 14 residues in the CDR3. Germline values: CDR1 SGHRS, CDR2 YFSETQ. The V gene lost 4 bases and the J gene lost 1 base, with 11 bases spanning the gap. CDR3 DNA: TGCGCCAGCAGCGTTGGGACGGCGAACACTGAAGCTTTCTTT. Translation: CASSVGTANTEAFF.

V is TRBV12-3 or TRBV12-4 and J is TRBJ1-1, with a tentative D call TRBD1 (6 bases). This CDR3 is built from 13 residues. Trimming took 8 bases from V and 6 from J, leaving 16 bases between them. The CDR3 here is CASGYGGLAEAFF. In DNA, the CDR3 is TGTGCCAGCGGGTACGGGGGGCTAGCTGAAGCTTTCTTT.

The chain employs TRBV6-5 and TRBJ2-7; perhaps TRBD2 as D (5 bases). With 6 bases removed from V and 5 bases from J, the gap between germline ends came to 8 bases. There are 11 residues in the CDR3. The germline gives CDR1 MNHEY, CDR2 SVGAGI. The CDR3 sequence is CASSNGDEQYF. The DNA for the CDR3 is TGTGCCAGCAGCAACGGGGACGAGCAGTACTTC.

V is TRBV5-1 and J is TRBJ1-1; tentatively, D is TRBD1 (5 bases). This CDR3 is 14 amino acids long. The germline gives CDR1 SGHRS, CDR2 YFSETQ. V was pared by 0 bases and J by 5 bases, with 11 bases between. The DNA for the CDR3 is TGCGCCAGCAGCTTGGAGGGCAGGGTAACTGAAGCTTTCTTT. Protein product: CASSLEGRVTEAFF. The variable domain in full, with the rest retrieved from reference TRBV5-1 and TRBJ1-1, is KAGVTQTPRYLIKTRGQQVTLSCSPISGHRSVSWYQQTPGQGLQFLFEYFSETQRNKGNFPGRFSGRQFSNSRSEMNVSTLELGDSALYLCASSLEGRVTEAFFGQGTRLTVV.

The chain combines TRBV6-5 with TRBJ1-5; 8 bases fit TRBD1. The ends lost 7 bases at V and 1 base at J; junction bases unmatched: 6. CDR1 MNHEY and CDR2 SVGAGI come from the germline V gene. The CDR3 is 15 residues long. Written as DNA, the CDR3 is TGTGCCAGCACCAGGGGGCACGGGAGCAATCAGCCCCAGCATTTT. This codes for CASTRGHGSNQPQHF.

The chain links TRBV12-3 or TRBV12-4 to TRBJ1-1; D remains unclear. The CDR3 spans 13 residues. V lost 3 bases and J lost 6, with 11 bases in between. CDR3 amino acids: CASSFGVGSEAFF. In nucleotides, the CDR3 is TGTGCCAGCAGTTTCGGGGTAGGGTCTGAAGCTTTCTTT.

The chain joins TRBV30 to TRBJ1-4, with D possibly being TRBD1 (5 bases). Germline loops: CDR1 GTSNPN, CDR2 SVGIG (reference sequence). The CDR3 sequence is 14 residues long. V dropped 4 bases and J dropped 4 bases, with 13 bases sitting between them. In DNA form, the CDR3 reads TGTGCCTGGACTGCAGGGACCGTTAATGAAAAACTGTTTTTT. It is translated as CAWTAGTVNEKLFF.